The T cell receptor beta chain under discussion was sequenced for a study of OX40 agonist ivuxolimab in advanced cancers. V lost 0 bases and J lost 5, with 13 bases in between. This CDR3 contains 16 residues. Germline V gene sequence: CDR1 LNHNV, CDR2 YYDKDF (reference sequence). Data came from immunoSEQ multiplex PCR; TCRdb stores just in-frame clones and leaves some out. The sample includes roughly 150,000 clones, 85% to 95% of them seen just once. The V call is TRBV15, the J call TRBJ1-4; D is unresolved. The clonotype originates from an adult with an advanced solid tumor such as melanoma, head and neck, liver or kidney cancer. Sample: CD4+ or CD8+ T cells sorted from blood, taken in a trial of the OX40 agonist ivuxolimab. The CDR3 DNA follows: TGTGCCACCAGCAGAGATCTTCACAGTTTAAATGAAAAACTGTTTTTT. Its translation is CATSRDLHSLNEKLFF.